One sample yielded the 4 T cell receptor beta chains listed below, sequenced in a study of blood T cell repertoires in COVID-19. Method: immunoSEQ multiplex PCR; TCRdb's copy keeps in-frame clones and lacks some. The data hold over 200,000 clones, with about 85% observed a single time. Sequencing was carried out using PBMCs or T cells enriched from blood (not recorded which). The receptors originated from a man aged 25 to 40 who had recovered from COVID-19.

The chain joins TRBV19 to TRBJ2-7, with D perhaps TRBD1 (5 bases). V shed 5 bases and J shed 1 base, with 9 bases lying between them. Germline loops: CDR1 LNHDA, CDR2 SQIVND (reference sequence). The CDR3 is 13 amino acids. CDR3 nucleotides: TGTGCCAGTAGTCAGGCAGGGTCCTACGAGCAGTACTTC. Residues: CASSQAGSYEQYF.

This chain connects TRBV4-1 to TRBJ2-1; TRBD2 aligns across 14 bases. V gave up 3 bases and J gave up 8 bases; unmatched junction bases: 6. The V gene's germline CDR1 is MGHRA and CDR2 YSYEKL. The CDR3 sequence is 16 residues long. The DNA for the CDR3 is TGCGCCAGCAGCCAGGGGACTAGCGGGAGTGTCTATGAGCAGTTCTTC. This codes for CASSQGTSGSVYEQFF.

The rearrangement joins TRBV13 to TRBJ1-2, with a weak D call TRBD1 (5 bases). This CDR3 region has 12 residues. V was trimmed by 5 bases and J by 7 bases, leaving 11 bases between them. Germline CDR1 is PRHDT and CDR2 is FYEKMQ (reference sequence). This chain's CDR3 is CASSHVRGGYTF. In nucleotides, the CDR3 is TGTGCCAGCAGCCACGTTAGGGGTGGCTACACCTTC.

In this sample, this clone turned up once. This rearrangement joins TRBV2 to TRBJ1-3; TRBD1 agrees at 9 bases. Germline loops: CDR1 SNHLY, CDR2 FYNNEI. The trim removed 6 bases at V and 1 base at J, leaving 4 bases unmatched. The CDR3 consists of 15 residues. The CDR3 loop is CASRVQGASGNTIYF. CDR3 nucleotides: TGTGCCAGCAGAGTACAGGGGGCGTCTGGAAACACCATATATTTT.